Below, 18 T cell receptor beta chains from the same sample are listed, as sequenced in a study of cytomegalovirus exposure and HLA in healthy donors. The PCR made use of 60 Vbeta and 13 Jbeta primers. Sequencing was performed with immunoSEQ multiplex PCR; in TCRdb, only in-frame clones are kept and a portion is missing. The top ten clones hold roughly 1.9% of a sample with over 200,000 clones, about 75% of them seen once. Sequencing was performed on PBMCs. The source of these receptors is a male donor in good health and CMV-seronegative.

V gene TRBV28 combines with J gene TRBJ1-1; D gene unclear. This CDR3 is 16 amino acids long. Per germline, CDR1 MDHEN and CDR2 SYDVKM. The germline V and J ends were trimmed by 2 bases and 1 base, with 14 bases remaining between them. CDR3 DNA: TGTGCCAGCAGTTTACCCGAGACTCCCGGGAACACTGAAGCTTTCTTT. Translation: CASSLPETPGNTEAFF.

The chain recombines TRBV15 with TRBJ2-2; TRBD1 matches 8 bases. This CDR3 has 18 residues. CDR1 LNHNV and CDR2 YYDKDF come from the germline V gene (reference sequence). V was pared by 0 bases and J by 5 bases, with 11 bases of the junction left unmatched. The CDR3 loop is CATSRDPTGGRRTGELFF. CDR3 coding DNA: TGTGCCACCAGCAGAGACCCAACAGGGGGTAGAAGGACCGGGGAGCTGTTTTTT.

This clone was seen a handful of times. The V gene is TRBV5-1, the J gene TRBJ2-2, with 7 nucleotides matching TRBD1. This CDR3 has 13 amino acids. The V and J ends lost 4 bases and 7 bases, in that order; junction bases with no gene match: 4. The germline CDR1 and CDR2 sequences are SGHRS and YFSETQ. CDR3 nucleotides: TGCGCCAGCAGCCCACAGGGGCACGGGGAGCTGTTTTTT. This encodes CASSPQGHGELFF.

The chain's CDR3 is CSVADAKTKGAFF. The CDR3 DNA reads as TGCAGCGTTGCGGACGCAAAGACAAAGGGAGCCTTCTTT. This rearrangement joins TRBV29-1 to TRBJ1-1; D not certain. The V gene's germline CDR1 is SQVTM and CDR2 ANQGSEA. The V end was cut by 4 bases, the J end by 14 bases, with 23 bases between. The CDR3 sequence is 13 residues long.

V gene TRBV19 combines with J gene TRBJ2-5; 8 nucleotides line up with TRBD1. Trimming cost V 3 bases and J 4 bases; bases outside gene matches: 10. The CDR3 is 16 amino acids. Germline V gene data show CDR1 as LNHDA and CDR2 as SQIVND (reference sequence). The CDR3 spells CASSMGPGQVIETQYF. Written as DNA, the CDR3 is TGTGCCAGTAGTATGGGACCGGGACAGGTCATAGAGACCCAGTACTTC.

The V and J genes are TRBV6-5 and TRBJ1-1; TRBD1 agrees at 7 bases. The CDR3 loop spans 14 amino acids. Germline CDR1 is MNHEY and CDR2 is SVGAGI. After removal of 0 bases from V and 8 bases from J, the junction contained 6 bases not matched to a gene. The CDR3 region is CASSYSGQAAEAFF. CDR3 sequence (DNA): TGTGCCAGCAGTTACTCTGGACAGGCAGCAGAAGCTTTCTTT.

This chain joins TRBV5-1 and TRBJ2-5; D possibly corresponds to TRBD2 (5 bases). This CDR3 is built from 15 residues. Germline values: CDR1 SGHRS, CDR2 YFSETQ. V was shortened by 1 base and J by 5 bases, with 15 bases between the two germline ends. DNA for the CDR3: TGCGCCAGCAGCTTGACACCTCACTCGGGGGAGACCCAGTACTTC. As protein: CASSLTPHSGETQYF.

The chain has TRBV30 and TRBJ2-3, with 8 nucleotides matching TRBD1. The CDR3 consists of 12 residues. With V trimmed by 4 bases and J by 4 bases, 1 base remained unmatched. Germline V gene lookup returns CDR1 GTSNPN and CDR2 SVGIG (reference sequence). The CDR3 region is CAWTGGADTQYF. CDR3 nucleotide sequence: TGTGCCTGGACAGGGGGCGCAGATACGCAGTATTTT.

The V call is TRBV27, the J call TRBJ2-1; 8 bases align to TRBD2. With 4 bases clipped from V and 5 bases from J, the junction kept 7 bases outside the gene matches. This CDR3 comprises 15 residues. Germline CDR1 reads MNHEY; CDR2 reads SMNVEV (reference sequence). The CDR3 region is CASSSSGRNNNEQFF. Written as DNA, the CDR3 is TGTGCCAGCAGTTCGAGCGGGAGAAATAACAATGAGCAGTTCTTC.

The chain employs TRBV7-3 and TRBJ1-1; no reliable D call. Germline CDR1 SGHTA, CDR2 FQGTGA. The ends were cut back, 2 bases at V and 0 bases at J, with 10 bases in the middle. The CDR3 has 15 amino acids. The CDR3 sequence: CASSLSGSLNTEAFF. CDR3 bases: TGTGCCAGCAGCTTATCGGGTAGCCTGAACACTGAAGCTTTCTTT.

As to this clone: Sequence at one end of the junction differs from germline and may be a read error. The chain uses TRBV7-9 and TRBJ1-2; D possibly corresponds to TRBD1 (6 bases). The CDR3 loop spans 16 amino acids. Per germline, CDR1 SEHNR and CDR2 FQNEAQ (reference sequence). The CDR3 is CSSSLVGQGLSYGYTF. The DNA of the CDR3 is TGTTCCAGCAGCTTAGTAGGGCAGGGGCTTTCCTATGGCTACACCTTC.

This sequence joins TRBV13 and TRBJ2-1; D not certain. The CDR3 has 13 residues. Germline CDR1 PRHDT, CDR2 FYEKMQ (reference sequence). Trimming took 1 base from V and 10 from J, leaving 11 bases between them. The DNA for the CDR3 is TGTGCCAGCAGCTTAGCGCAGGATGACGAGCAGTTCTTC. As protein: CASSLAQDDEQFF. The whole variable domain, filled in from reference TRBV13 and TRBJ2-1, reads AAGVIQSPRHLIKEKRETATLKCYPIPRHDTVYWYQQGPGQDPQFLISFYEKMQSDKGSIPDRFSAQQFSDYHSELNMSSLELGDSALYFCASSLAQDDEQFFGPGTRLTVL.

V usage is TRBV29-1 and J usage is TRBJ2-1, with D uncertain. Trimming pared 2 bases from V and 11 bases from J, leaving 7 bases between. The germline V gene has CDR1 SQVTM and CDR2 ANQGSEA. The length of the CDR3 is 10 residues. CDR3: CSVETEQQFF. Here the CDR3 DNA reads TGCAGCGTTGAAACAGAGCAGCAGTTCTTC.

The rearrangement links TRBV27 to TRBJ2-1, with 9 bases identical to TRBD2. CDR3 size: 13 residues. Trimming cost V 0 bases and J 13 bases; bases outside gene matches: 4. CDR1 is MNHEY, CDR2 SMNVEV, per germline (reference sequence). As DNA, the CDR3 is TGTGCCAGCAGTTTATCTAGCGGGAGTCTCCAGTTCTTC. Encoded protein: CASSLSSGSLQFF.

The CDR3 region is CASSAGTGKNEQFF. CDR3 DNA: TGTGCCAGCAGCGCCGGGACAGGGAAAAATGAGCAGTTCTTC. The genes are TRBV9 and TRBJ2-1; 9 bases match TRBD1. This CDR3 is built from 14 residues. From germline, CDR1 is SGDLS and CDR2 YYNGEE. J was trimmed by 7 bases and V by 3 bases; bases with no gene match: 5.

The chain has TRBV6-5 and TRBJ2-5, with D uncertain. The CDR3 is 14 residues long. CDR1 and CDR2 (germline): MNHEY, SVGAGI. V was shortened by 3 bases and J by 5 bases, with 13 bases between the two germline ends. The CDR3 sequence is CASSYSRVEETQYF. The CDR3 DNA reads TGTGCCAGCAGTTATAGCCGGGTTGAGGAGACCCAGTACTTC.

The J gene is TRBJ2-7, the V gene TRBV7-6; TRBD1 is a possible D gene (6 bases). Germline CDR1 is SGHVS and CDR2 is FNYEAQ. The V end lost 1 base, the J end lost 1 base, and 14 bases lay between the germline ends. The CDR3 runs to 16 residues. CDR3 residues: CASSLVSGVNSYEQYF. The CDR3 DNA sequence: TGTGCCAGCAGCTTAGTATCAGGGGTGAATTCCTACGAGCAGTACTTC.

This clone was counted between two and nine times. CDR3 loop: CASSLGSGPQETQYF. CDR3 DNA sequence: TGCGCCAGCAGCTTAGGTAGCGGGCCCCAAGAGACCCAGTACTTC. The J gene is TRBJ2-5, the V gene TRBV5-1; 7 nucleotides line up with TRBD2. Trimming took 2 bases from V and 1 from J; bases not matched to a gene: 5. Germline V gene data show CDR1 as SGHRS and CDR2 as YFSETQ. The CDR3 sequence is 15 residues long.